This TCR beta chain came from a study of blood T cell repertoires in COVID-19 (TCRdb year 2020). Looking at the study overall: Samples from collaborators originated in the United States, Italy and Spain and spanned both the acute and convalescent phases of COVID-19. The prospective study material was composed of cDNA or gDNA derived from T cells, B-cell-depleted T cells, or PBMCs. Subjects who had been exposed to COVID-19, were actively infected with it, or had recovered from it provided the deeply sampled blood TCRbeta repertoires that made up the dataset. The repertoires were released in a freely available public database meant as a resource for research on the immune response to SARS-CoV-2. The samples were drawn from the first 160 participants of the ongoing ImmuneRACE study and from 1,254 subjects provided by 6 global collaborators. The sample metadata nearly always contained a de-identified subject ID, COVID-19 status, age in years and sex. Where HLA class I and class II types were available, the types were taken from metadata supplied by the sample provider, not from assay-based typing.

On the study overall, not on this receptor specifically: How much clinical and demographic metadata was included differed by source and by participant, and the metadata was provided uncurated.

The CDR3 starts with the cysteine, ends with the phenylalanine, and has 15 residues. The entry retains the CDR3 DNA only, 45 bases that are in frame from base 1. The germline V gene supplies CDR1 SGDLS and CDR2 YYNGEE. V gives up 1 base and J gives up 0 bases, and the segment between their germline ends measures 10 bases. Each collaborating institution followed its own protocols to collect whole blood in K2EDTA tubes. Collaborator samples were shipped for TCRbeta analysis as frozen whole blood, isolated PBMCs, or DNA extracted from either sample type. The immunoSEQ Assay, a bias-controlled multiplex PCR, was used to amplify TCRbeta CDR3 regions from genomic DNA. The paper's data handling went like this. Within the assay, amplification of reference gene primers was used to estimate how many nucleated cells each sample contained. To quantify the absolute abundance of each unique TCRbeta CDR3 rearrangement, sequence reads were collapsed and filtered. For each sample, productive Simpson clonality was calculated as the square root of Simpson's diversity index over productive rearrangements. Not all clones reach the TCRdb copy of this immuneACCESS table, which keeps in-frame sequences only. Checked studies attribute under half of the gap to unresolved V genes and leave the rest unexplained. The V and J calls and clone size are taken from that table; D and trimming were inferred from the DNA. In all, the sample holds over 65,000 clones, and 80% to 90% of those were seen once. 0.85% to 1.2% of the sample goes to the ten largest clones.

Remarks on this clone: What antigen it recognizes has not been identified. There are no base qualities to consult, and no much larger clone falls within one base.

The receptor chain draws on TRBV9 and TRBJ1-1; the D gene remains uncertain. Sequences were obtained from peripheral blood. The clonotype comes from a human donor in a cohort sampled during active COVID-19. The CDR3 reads CASSVRATVNTEAFF. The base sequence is TGTGCCAGCAGCGTACGAGCGACGGTGAACACTGAAGCTTTCTTT.